This entry lists 5 T cell receptor beta chains sequenced from one sample in a study of T cell responses to AZD1222 COVID-19 vaccine. The repertoire was sequenced with immunoSEQ multiplex PCR; TCRdb's copy has only in-frame clones and lacks some. The profile covers under 120,000 clones, with roughly 85% appearing a single time and 2% to 2.5% taken by the ten largest. The material sequenced was peripheral blood, taken 28 days after the second AZD1222 dose. All receptors come from an adult who received the AZD1222 COVID-19 vaccine.

The rearrangement links TRBV3-1 (or the pseudogene TRBV3-2) to TRBJ2-1, with TRBD2 as a possible D gene (5 bases). Trimming stripped 5 bases from V and 9 bases from J, with 14 bases between. The V gene's germline CDR1 is LGHDT and CDR2 YNNKEL (reference sequence). The CDR3 is 13 amino acids. In nucleotides, the CDR3 is TGTGCCAGCAGCTCCGGTAGCGAGGGTGAGCAGTTCTTC. Protein: CASSSGSEGEQFF.

The rearrangement joins TRBV6-5 to TRBJ2-7; D might be TRBD1 (6 bases). The CDR3 spans 14 residues. CDR1 and CDR2 from the germline V gene are MNHEY and SVGAGI. Trimming removed 6 bases at V and 2 bases at J, with 14 bases between. In DNA, the CDR3 is TGTGCCAGCAGCAGACAGGCTGCGACCTACGAGCAGTACTTC. It is translated as CASSRQAATYEQYF.

This clone was observed a few times. The chain carries TRBV7-6 and TRBJ2-2; 8 bases align to TRBD2. The length of the CDR3 is 16 residues. With V trimmed by 2 bases and J by 7 bases, 9 bases remained unmatched. Per the germline V gene, CDR1 is SGHVS and CDR2 is FNYEAQ. The CDR3 coding sequence is TGTGCCAGCAGCTTACCGAAGCGGGAGTTTAACGGGGAGCTGTTTTTT. Its translation: CASSLPKREFNGELFF.

This clone was observed once. This sequence joins TRBV2 and TRBJ2-5, with D uncertain. Trimming removed 6 bases at V and 5 bases at J, with 13 bases between. In germline, CDR1 is SNHLY, CDR2 FYNNEI. The CDR3 consists of 13 residues. The CDR3 nucleotides are TGTGCCAGCAGCCCAGGAGTAAGGGAGACCCAGTACTTC. It yields the protein CASSPGVRETQYF.

CDR3 in DNA: TGTGCCAGCAGCTACAGGGGGCAAGTTTACGAGCAGTACTTC. Protein product: CASSYRGQVYEQYF. V is TRBV5-6 and J is TRBJ2-7, with 9 positions matching TRBD1. Germline trimming cut 3 bases from V and 4 bases from J; bases unmatched to any gene: 5. Germline V gene sequence: CDR1 SGHDT, CDR2 YYEEEE. The CDR3 sequence is 14 residues long.